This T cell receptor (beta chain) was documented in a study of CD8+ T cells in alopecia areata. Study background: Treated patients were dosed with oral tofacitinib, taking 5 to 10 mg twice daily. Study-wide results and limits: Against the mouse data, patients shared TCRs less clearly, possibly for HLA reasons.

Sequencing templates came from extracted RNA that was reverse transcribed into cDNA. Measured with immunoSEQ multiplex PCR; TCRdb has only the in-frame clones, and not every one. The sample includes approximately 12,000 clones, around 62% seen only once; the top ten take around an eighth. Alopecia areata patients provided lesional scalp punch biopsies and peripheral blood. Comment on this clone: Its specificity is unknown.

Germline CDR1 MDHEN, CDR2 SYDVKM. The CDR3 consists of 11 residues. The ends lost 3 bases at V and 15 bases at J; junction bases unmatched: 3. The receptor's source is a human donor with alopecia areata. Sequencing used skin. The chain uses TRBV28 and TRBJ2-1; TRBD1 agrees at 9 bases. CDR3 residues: CASSFGTGPFF. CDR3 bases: TGTGCCAGCAGTTTCGGGACAGGGCCGTTCTTC.